The rows below give T cell receptor beta chains drawn from one sample of a study of beta chain features in type 1 diabetes. Data came from immunoSEQ multiplex PCR; TCRdb stores just in-frame clones and leaves some out. The table includes more than 550,000 clones, about an eighth detected once. Sequencing was done on a sample of naive CD4+ T cells from blood. Every receptor here comes from a man in his late teens or twenties with type 1 diabetes. Both conserved end residues are trimmed from each CDR3.

CDR3	V	J
AWSVLVDTQY	TRBV30	TRBJ2-3
ASSSRQVYNSPLH	TRBV7-9	TRBJ1-6
ASSLSGSSYNEQF	TRBV5-1	TRBJ2-1
ASSLSGGSETQY	TRBV6-5	TRBJ2-5
ASSVYPGPSTDTQY	TRBV2	TRBJ2-3
AGGTSTGELF	TRBV6-1	TRBJ2-2
ASSQGVNTHYGYT	TRBV4-3	TRBJ1-2
ASRPPSYNEQF	TRBV6-5	TRBJ2-1
ASMEGQGVSYEQY	TRBV6-1	TRBJ2-7
ASSLGGLNEQF	TRBV11-2	TRBJ2-1
ASSYSSGGYT	TRBV6-5	TRBJ1-2
ATSSGTGAPYGYT	TRBV15	TRBJ1-2
ASSYRGPTYEQY	TRBV6-5	TRBJ2-7
ASSSGLGAMN	TRBV6-6	TRBJ2-7
ASRRENTGELF	TRBV2	TRBJ2-2
SADAGEQF	TRBV29-1	TRBJ2-1
SVMRMNTEAF	TRBV29-1	TRBJ1-1
ASSPPFYSSDLPTGELF	TRBV7-2	TRBJ2-2
ASRLSGREDNEQF	TRBV5-1	TRBJ2-1
ASSQRDGRQSDTQY	TRBV4-1	TRBJ2-3
ASTPTGIHGYT	TRBV19	TRBJ1-2
ASSSIAGGPYEQY	TRBV7-2	NA